This T cell receptor (beta chain) was recovered during a study of shared clonotypes between healthy human individuals. The CDR3 runs to 13 residues. Germline V lookup: CDR1 LNHDA, CDR2 SQIVND (reference sequence). Trimming removed 5 bases from V and 5 bases from J; junction bases left unmatched: 5. General study results and limits: The naive CD4 repertoires of a few donors were compared, and about 5% of clonotypes were shared.

TCRdb's copy holds only in-frame clones and misses some; the assay was immunoSEQ multiplex PCR. The repertoire consists of more than 2,000,000 clones, with 85% to 95% occurring once and the leading ten covering 0.39%. This clone was seen only a few times. What it binds is unknown. Input material: naive CD4+ T cells from PBMCs. Specified subset: CD45RA+ positively selected. This TCR was sampled from a man younger than 30 in good health. Some clones in this sample may be carry-over from other donors' samples. The V call is TRBV19, the J call TRBJ1-1, with 7 bases that match TRBD1. The chain's CDR3 is CASSRTGQTEAFF. The CDR3 nucleotides read TGTGCCAGTAGTCGCACGGGACAGACTGAAGCTTTCTTT.